The T cell receptor beta chain described here comes from a study of T cell repertoires in cytomegalovirus infection. Overall study findings and caveats: Dominant in the ex vivo response were TCR beta clonotypes restricted by HLA-C and specific for CMV.

One entry per CDR3 protein results from TCRdb running MiXCR on the reads. The sample consists of more than 500,000 distinct CDR3 sequences, approximately 15% of them appearing once. The CDR3 has 16 amino acids. The V gene's germline CDR1 is SNHLY and CDR2 FYNNEI. V was clipped by 10 bases and J by 2 bases; unmatched bases: 16. This clonotype was counted between two and nine times. Its antigen is unknown. The sequenced material came from CD8+ T cells from PBMCs. This chain links TRBV2 with TRBJ1-1; 7 nucleotides align to TRBD1. This clonotype originated in a human donor in good health (CMV status not recorded). Some clones in this sample may be carry-over from other donors' samples. This chain's CDR3 is CATPPTPDRTNTEAFF. The CDR3 region has the DNA TGTGCCACCCCCCCTACCCCGGACAGGACCAACACTGAAGCTTTCTTT.